These 15 T cell receptor beta chains were all obtained from the same sample, sequenced in a study of beta chain features in type 1 diabetes. The sequenced template was cDNA made from the entire isolated RNA. TCRdb's copy holds only in-frame clones and misses some; the assay was immunoSEQ multiplex PCR. The sample shows about 360,000 clones, roughly 12% of them seen only once. The specimen sequenced was naive CD4+ T cells from blood. The source of these receptors is a man aged 18 to 35 in good health.

A few counts support this clone. CDR3 DNA: TGTGCCAGCTCACCATTGGAGCCACCTAATGAAAAACTGTTTTTT. This encodes CASSPLEPPNEKLFF. The chain links TRBV18 to TRBJ1-4; D is uncertain. The CDR3 runs 15 residues. V was clipped by 2 bases and J by 3 bases, with 10 bases between them. CDR1 and CDR2 (germline): KGHSH, LQKENI.

This clone was counted between two and nine times. The V gene is TRBV7-2, the J gene TRBJ2-5, with a possible D match to TRBD1 (7 bases). V dropped 3 bases and J dropped 2 bases, with 13 bases sitting between them. CDR1 SGHTA and CDR2 FQGNSA come from the germline V gene. CDR3 length: 15 amino acids. In DNA, the CDR3 is TGTGCCAGCAGCTTTCAGGGGGGCCGGCAAGAGACCCAGTACTTC. As protein: CASSFQGGRQETQYF.

This clone was seen ten or more times. The same CDR3 arises from other DNA sequences in this sample as well. The J gene is TRBJ2-1, the V gene TRBV29-1; tentatively, D is TRBD1 (6 bases). The CDR3 loop spans 14 amino acids. Trimming removed 3 bases from V and 1 base from J, with 10 bases in between. Germline V gives CDR1 SQVTM, CDR2 ANQGSEA. Here the CDR3 reads CSVDRGGSYNEQFF. In nucleotides, the CDR3 is TGCAGCGTTGACAGGGGTGGGTCCTACAATGAGCAGTTCTTC.

V is TRBV14 and J is TRBJ2-5; a possible D gene is TRBD2 (7 bases). The V end lost 6 bases, the J end lost 2 bases, and 16 bases lay between the germline ends. This CDR3 spans 15 amino acids. Germline-derived CDR1 and CDR2 are SGHDN and FVKESK. This CDR3 is CASRSSGGPQETQYF. CDR3 nucleotides: TGTGCCAGCAGATCCTCGGGGGGCCCACAAGAGACCCAGTACTTC.

Written as DNA, the CDR3 is TGTGCCAGCAGCCCGTCGGGGGCTGGGGCCAACGTCCTGACTTTC. Translated, it gives CASSPSGAGANVLTF. V and J are TRBV7-8 and TRBJ2-6; TRBD2 might be the D (6 bases). Germline V CDR1 and CDR2: SGHVS, FQNEAQ. Trimming removed 5 bases from V and 2 bases from J, with 10 bases in between. This CDR3 region has 15 residues.

This clone has just a few counts. The V call is TRBV18, the J call TRBJ2-5; no reliable D call. This CDR3 comprises 14 residues. V gave up 0 bases and J gave up 2 bases, with 7 bases separating them. The germline V gene encodes CDR1 KGHSH and CDR2 LQKENI. CDR3 amino acids: CASSPPNIQETQYF. The CDR3 nucleotides are TGTGCCAGCTCACCACCGAACATACAAGAGACCCAGTACTTC. Full variable domain (remainder filled in from reference TRBV18 and TRBJ2-5): NAGVMQNPRHLVRRRGQEARLRCSPMKGHSHVYWYRQLPEEGLKFMVYLQKENIIDESGMPKERFSAEFPKEGPSILRIQQVVRGDSAAYFCASSPPNIQETQYFGPGTRLLVL.

The chain couples TRBV5-4 to TRBJ1-1; D gene ambiguous. This CDR3 comprises 14 residues. The germline gives CDR1 SGHNT, CDR2 YYREEE (reference sequence). V lost 4 bases, J lost 0 bases, and 10 bases lay in between. Here the CDR3 reads CASSLQQMNTEAFF. Written as DNA, the CDR3 is TGTGCCAGCAGCCTGCAACAGATGAACACTGAAGCTTTCTTT.

This clone was counted between two and nine times. The J gene is TRBJ2-5, the V gene TRBV25-1, with 10 bases lining up with TRBD1. With V trimmed by 6 bases and J by 1 base, 2 bases remained unmatched. Germline lookup yields CDR1 MGHDK and CDR2 SYGVNS. The CDR3 is made up of 14 amino acids. The CDR3 loop is CASRRTGGQETQYF. CDR3 bases: TGTGCCAGCAGGAGGACAGGGGGCCAAGAGACCCAGTACTTC.

A few counts support this clone. The genes are TRBV30 and TRBJ1-2; 7 bases align to TRBD1. Germline trimming cut 4 bases from V and 1 base from J; bases unmatched to any gene: 3. From germline, CDR1 is GTSNPN and CDR2 SVGIG (reference sequence). This CDR3 is 13 amino acids long. The CDR3 region has the DNA TGTGCCTGGAATCCAGGGGGTAACTATGGCTACACCTTC. It specifies CAWNPGGNYGYTF.

This clone was counted between two and nine times. V is TRBV4-2 and J is TRBJ2-7; D is possibly TRBD2 (6 bases). CDR1 LGHNA and CDR2 YNFKEQ come from the germline V gene. V lost 0 bases and J 3 bases, leaving 15 bases between the germline ends. The CDR3 sequence is 16 residues long. In DNA, the CDR3 is TGTGCCAGCAGCCAAGATCACCCTAGCGATGACTACGAGCAGTACTTC. Its translation: CASSQDHPSDDYEQYF.

The J gene is TRBJ1-1, the V gene TRBV7-2, with no clear D. The germline CDR1 and CDR2 sequences are SGHTA and FQGNSA. The CDR3 contains 14 residues. The ends were cut back, 3 bases at V and 0 bases at J, with 8 bases in the middle. CDR3 bases: TGTGCCAGCAGCTTGAGGCGGCTGAACACTGAAGCTTTCTTT. This gives the protein CASSLRRLNTEAFF.

This clone was found many times. The chain employs TRBV14 and TRBJ2-1; D is unclear. The CDR3 spans 12 residues. Trimming pared 5 bases from V and 3 bases from J, leaving 5 bases between. Germline CDR1 reads SGHDN; CDR2 reads FVKESK. Written as DNA, the CDR3 is TGTGCCAGCAGCGTCAGCTACAATGAGCAGTTCTTC. This translates into CASSVSYNEQFF.

This clone was seen a handful of times. The V call is TRBV30, the J call TRBJ2-7; tentatively, D is TRBD2 (6 bases). V lost 7 bases and J 3 bases, leaving 19 bases between the germline ends. Germline V gene data show CDR1 as GTSNPN and CDR2 as SVGIG (reference sequence). The CDR3 has 14 amino acids. CDR3 nucleotide sequence: TGTGCCTCCAAGGGACTGCCGACCCTCTACGAGCAGTACTTC. Protein product: CASKGLPTLYEQYF.

Only a few counts were recorded for this clone. The chain has TRBV7-9 and TRBJ1-2; no clear D gene. CDR1 is SEHNR, CDR2 FQNEAQ, per germline (reference sequence). The V and J ends lost 4 bases and 8 bases respectively, with 17 bases between them. This CDR3 contains 14 residues. The DNA for the CDR3 is TGTGCCAGCAGCTCCTCGGGAGGCCAAGGAGGCTACACCTTC. This encodes CASSSSGGQGGYTF.

This clone was recorded a few times. The gene calls are TRBV5-6 and TRBJ2-3; D is possibly TRBD1 (6 bases). Germline CDR1 SGHDT, CDR2 YYEEEE. Trimming pared 2 bases from V and 5 bases from J, leaving 18 bases between. The CDR3 consists of 16 residues. CDR3 in amino acids: CASSLRRQAIGDTQYF. The CDR3 DNA follows: TGTGCCAGCAGCTTAAGGCGACAGGCGATTGGAGATACGCAGTATTTT.